The rows below give T cell receptor beta chains drawn from one sample of a study of blood T cell repertoires in COVID-19. Clones were read by immunoSEQ multiplex PCR, and TCRdb kept only the in-frame ones, dropping some. The data hold roughly 99,000 clones, with 89% observed a single time. Source material: peripheral blood. These receptors were taken from a man aged 35 to 55 with active or convalescent COVID-19. The CDR3 runs from the conserved cysteine through the conserved F or W. The D gene is left open where the match is weak. Clone size is stated in some rows and not others, as once, few, many or a class when expanded.

d_call: .
clone_size: .
j_call: TRBJ2-3
v_call: TRBV19
cdr3_nt: TGTGCCAGTAGCCCCCCCCGGTACGGGAGTTCAGATACGCAGTATTTT
cdr3_aa: CASSPPRYGSSDTQYF

d_call: .
clone_size: .
j_call: TRBJ2-1
v_call: TRBV27
cdr3_nt: TGTGCCAGCAGTTGGCTAACGGGACTTCTCTCCAATGAGCAGTTCTTC
cdr3_aa: CASSWLTGLLSNEQFF

d_call: TRBD2
clone_size: .
j_call: TRBJ2-3
v_call: TRBV5-1
cdr3_nt: TGCGCCAGCAGGCTTTCGGGAGGGCCTATGGATACGCAGTATTTT
cdr3_aa: CASRLSGGPMDTQYF

d_call: TRBD1
clone_size: .
j_call: TRBJ1-5
v_call: TRBV3-1/TRBV3-2
cdr3_nt: TGTGCCAGCAGCCAAGAGGGACAGGGCAATCAGCCCCAGCATTTT
cdr3_aa: CASSQEGQGNQPQHF

d_call: TRBD1
clone_size: .
j_call: TRBJ2-2
v_call: TRBV5-1
cdr3_nt: TGCGCCAGCAGCACAGGGACAGGGGGCACCGGGGAGCTGTTTTTT
cdr3_aa: CASSTGTGGTGELFF

d_call: TRBD1
clone_size: .
j_call: TRBJ1-1
v_call: TRBV18
cdr3_nt: TGTGCCAGCTCGCCTACAGGGGAAAGCGCTGAAGCTTTCTTT
cdr3_aa: CASSPTGESAEAFF

d_call: .
clone_size: .
j_call: TRBJ1-5
v_call: TRBV30
cdr3_nt: TGTGCCTCCAGTCGTGGGGGCAGTCAGCCCCAGCATTTT
cdr3_aa: CASSRGGSQPQHF

d_call: .
clone_size: .
j_call: TRBJ1-1
v_call: TRBV7-3
cdr3_nt: TGTGCCAGCAGCCCCGACGGGTTGAACACTGAAGCTTTCTTT
cdr3_aa: CASSPDGLNTEAFF

d_call: .
clone_size: .
j_call: TRBJ1-6
v_call: TRBV7-9
cdr3_nt: TGTGCCAGCGGCATTAATTCACCCCTCCACTTT
cdr3_aa: CASGINSPLHF

d_call: .
clone_size: .
j_call: TRBJ1-1
v_call: TRBV5-1
cdr3_nt: TGCGCCAGCAGCCGCCGGAGGCAGCTCAGAGTTGAAGCTTTCTTT
cdr3_aa: CASSRRRQLRVEAFF

d_call: TRBD1
clone_size: .
j_call: TRBJ2-1
v_call: TRBV6-5
cdr3_nt: TGTGCCAGCAGTTCTCCGGGACAGGGAGCCTATGAGCAGTTCTTC
cdr3_aa: CASSSPGQGAYEQFF

d_call: .
clone_size: once
j_call: TRBJ1-3
v_call: TRBV18
cdr3_nt: TGTGCCAGCTCGCCTAGCTCTGGAAACACCATATATTTT
cdr3_aa: CASSPSSGNTIYF

d_call: .
clone_size: .
j_call: TRBJ2-7
v_call: TRBV5-4
cdr3_nt: TGTGCCAGCAGCTTAGACCAGGGATGGGACGAGCAGTACTTC
cdr3_aa: CASSLDQGWDEQYF

d_call: .
clone_size: .
j_call: TRBJ2-7
v_call: TRBV4-3
cdr3_nt: TGCGCCAGCAGCCAAGGTACGGAAGAGGCCTTCTACGAGCAGTACTTC
cdr3_aa: CASSQGTEEAFYEQYF

d_call: TRBD1
clone_size: .
j_call: TRBJ2-7
v_call: TRBV2
cdr3_nt: TGTGCCAGCCGGACAGGGGGCACCTACGAGCAGTACTTC
cdr3_aa: CASRTGGTYEQYF

d_call: TRBD2
clone_size: .
j_call: TRBJ2-2
v_call: TRBV27
cdr3_nt: TGTGCCAGCAGTTTTGGGTGGGGGACTACAAACACCGGGGAGCTGTTTTTT
cdr3_aa: CASSFGWGTTNTGELFF

d_call: TRBD2
clone_size: .
j_call: TRBJ2-3
v_call: TRBV10-2
cdr3_nt: TGCGCCAGCAGTGCTGCTAGCGGGATTAGTGCAGATACGCAGTATTTT
cdr3_aa: CASSAASGISADTQYF

d_call: TRBD2
clone_size: .
j_call: TRBJ2-5
v_call: TRBV5-1
cdr3_nt: TGCGCCAGCAGCACTCGGACTAGCGGGAGGGAAGAGACCCAGTACTTC
cdr3_aa: CASSTRTSGREETQYF

d_call: .
clone_size: .
j_call: TRBJ1-2
v_call: TRBV30
cdr3_nt: TGTGCCTGGAGTGTACCTGTTTTAGGGGATGGCTACACCTTC
cdr3_aa: CAWSVPVLGDGYTF

d_call: TRBD1
clone_size: .
j_call: TRBJ1-2
v_call: TRBV10-2
cdr3_nt: TGCGCCAGCAGGATGGACAGGCTCCGGTACTATGGCTACACCTTC
cdr3_aa: CASRMDRLRYYGYTF

d_call: .
clone_size: .
j_call: TRBJ1-3
v_call: TRBV7-2
cdr3_nt: TGTGCCAGCAGAGCGGGGGTAGGAAACACCATATATTTT
cdr3_aa: CASRAGVGNTIYF

d_call: TRBD1
clone_size: .
j_call: TRBJ1-2
v_call: TRBV3-1/TRBV3-2
cdr3_nt: TGTGCCAGCAGCCTGGCCGGGACAGGGAATGGCTACACCTTC
cdr3_aa: CASSLAGTGNGYTF

d_call: .
clone_size: .
j_call: TRBJ1-4
v_call: TRBV27
cdr3_nt: TGTGCCAGCAGTGAACGGAGCCTTTACAATGAAAAACTGTTTTTT
cdr3_aa: CASSERSLYNEKLFF

d_call: TRBD2
clone_size: .
j_call: TRBJ2-3
v_call: TRBV27
cdr3_nt: TGTGCCAGCAGTTCCGGACTAGCGGAACGGAGGGATACGCAGTATTTT
cdr3_aa: CASSSGLAERRDTQYF

d_call: .
clone_size: .
j_call: TRBJ2-2
v_call: TRBV11-2
cdr3_nt: TGTGCCAGCAGCTTAGGCCTAGCGCAGAACACCGGGGAGCTGTTTTTT
cdr3_aa: CASSLGLAQNTGELFF

d_call: .
clone_size: .
j_call: TRBJ2-3
v_call: TRBV9
cdr3_nt: TGTGCCAGCAGCGCGCGGGACCCTACCACAGATACGCAGTATTTT
cdr3_aa: CASSARDPTTDTQYF

d_call: TRBD1
clone_size: .
j_call: TRBJ2-1
v_call: TRBV7-9
cdr3_nt: TGTGCCAGCAGCCCGCTAGGACAGGGCAATAAGCAGTTCTTC
cdr3_aa: CASSPLGQGNKQFF

d_call: TRBD2
clone_size: .
j_call: TRBJ2-1
v_call: TRBV6-1
cdr3_nt: TGTGCCAGCAGTGAGGGACTAGCGGGAGGGCCGGGGGGTGAGCAGTTCTTC
cdr3_aa: CASSEGLAGGPGGEQFF

d_call: .
clone_size: .
j_call: TRBJ2-1
v_call: TRBV12-3/TRBV12-4
cdr3_nt: TGTGCCAGCAGACGGACTCTTCATGAGCAGTTCTTC
cdr3_aa: CASRRTLHEQFF

d_call: .
clone_size: .
j_call: TRBJ1-1
v_call: TRBV28
cdr3_nt: TGTGCCATACAGGACAGCTTGAACACTGAAGCTTTCTTT
cdr3_aa: CAIQDSLNTEAFF

d_call: TRBD2
clone_size: .
j_call: TRBJ2-3
v_call: TRBV5-4
cdr3_nt: TGTGCCAGCAGCCTACGACTAGCGGGGTCCACAGATACGCAGTATTTT
cdr3_aa: CASSLRLAGSTDTQYF

d_call: .
clone_size: .
j_call: TRBJ2-3
v_call: TRBV3-1/TRBV3-2
cdr3_nt: TGTGCCAGCAGCCAAGCCCAGGGCTACACAGATACGCAGTATTTT
cdr3_aa: CASSQAQGYTDTQYF

d_call: TRBD1
clone_size: .
j_call: TRBJ1-2
v_call: TRBV3-1/TRBV3-2
cdr3_nt: TGTGCCAGCAGCCAAGAACAGGGGCAAAACTATGGCTACACCTTC
cdr3_aa: CASSQEQGQNYGYTF

d_call: TRBD1
clone_size: .
j_call: TRBJ1-5
v_call: TRBV7-9
cdr3_nt: TGTGCCAGCAGTAGAGGGGACAGAAATCAGCCCCAGCATTTT
cdr3_aa: CASSRGDRNQPQHF

d_call: .
clone_size: .
j_call: TRBJ1-5
v_call: TRBV27
cdr3_nt: TGTGCCAGCAGTTTAGAGGGAATAGGTGGTCAGCCCCAGCATTTT
cdr3_aa: CASSLEGIGGQPQHF

d_call: .
clone_size: .
j_call: TRBJ1-2
v_call: TRBV28
cdr3_nt: TGTGCCAGCAGTTTCGAAAGGGGTGGCTACACCTTC
cdr3_aa: CASSFERGGYTF

d_call: .
clone_size: few
j_call: TRBJ1-4
v_call: TRBV4-2
cdr3_nt: TGTGCCAGCAGCCAAGAGGGAGGGACCTCTAATGAAAAACTGTTTTTT
cdr3_aa: CASSQEGGTSNEKLFF

d_call: .
clone_size: .
j_call: TRBJ1-3
v_call: TRBV6-2/TRBV6-3
cdr3_nt: TGTGCCAGCAGTTACCCCGGAGGCGTCACCATATATTTT
cdr3_aa: CASSYPGGVTIYF

d_call: TRBD1
clone_size: .
j_call: TRBJ1-6
v_call: TRBV28
cdr3_nt: TGTGCCAGCGGGGGACAGTATAATTCACCCCTCCACTTT
cdr3_aa: CASGGQYNSPLHF

d_call: TRBD2
clone_size: .
j_call: TRBJ2-7
v_call: TRBV5-4
cdr3_nt: TGTGCCAGCAGCTTGGGGGGGGGAAACTACGAGCAGTACTTC
cdr3_aa: CASSLGGGNYEQYF

d_call: .
clone_size: .
j_call: TRBJ2-2
v_call: TRBV19
cdr3_nt: TGTGCCAGTAGTATAGGAGTTTCCATCCGGACCGGGGAGCTGTTTTTT
cdr3_aa: CASSIGVSIRTGELFF

d_call: TRBD1
clone_size: .
j_call: TRBJ1-2
v_call: TRBV19
cdr3_nt: TGTGCCAGTACCTATGGGCCGACAGGGACCTATGGCTACACCTTC
cdr3_aa: CASTYGPTGTYGYTF

d_call: .
clone_size: .
j_call: TRBJ2-7
v_call: TRBV9
cdr3_nt: TGTGCCAGCAGCCCTCGGACTCACTCCTACGAGCAGTACTTC
cdr3_aa: CASSPRTHSYEQYF

d_call: .
clone_size: .
j_call: TRBJ2-3
v_call: TRBV9
cdr3_nt: TGTGCCAGCAGCGTAGGGCCTCCTCCACAAGATACGCAGTATTTT
cdr3_aa: CASSVGPPPQDTQYF